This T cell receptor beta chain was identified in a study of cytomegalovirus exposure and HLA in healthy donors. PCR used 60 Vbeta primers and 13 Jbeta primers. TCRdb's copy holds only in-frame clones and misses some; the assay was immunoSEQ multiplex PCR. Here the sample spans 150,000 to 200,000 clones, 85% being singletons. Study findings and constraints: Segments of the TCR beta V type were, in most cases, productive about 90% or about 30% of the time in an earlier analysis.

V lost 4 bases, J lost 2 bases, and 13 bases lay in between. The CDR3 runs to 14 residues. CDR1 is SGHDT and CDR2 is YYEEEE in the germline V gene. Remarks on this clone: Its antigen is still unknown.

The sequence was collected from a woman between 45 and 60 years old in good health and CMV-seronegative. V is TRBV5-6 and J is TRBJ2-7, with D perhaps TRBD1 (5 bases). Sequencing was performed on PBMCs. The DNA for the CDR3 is TGTGCCAGCAGCGAATTGACAGAAGCCTACGAGCAGTACTTC. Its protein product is CASSELTEAYEQYF.